The present entry profiles one TCR beta chain with its context. This entry comes from a study of shared T cell receptors in the human thymus. The method was immunoSEQ multiplex PCR; TCRdb's version includes in-frame clones alone and lacks a portion of them. The table shows 630,000 or so clones, with more than 75% occurring only once. Trimming stripped 4 bases from V and 0 bases from J, with 13 bases between. There are 15 residues in the CDR3. Germline V gene data show CDR1 as GTSNPN and CDR2 as SVGIG (reference sequence). The sample was also reused in another study, on human thymus T cells. This second study notes: V and J genes seemed to be used with bias in thymic and blood repertoires.

Material: thymocytes. This rearrangement joins TRBV30 to TRBJ1-3; D gene unclear. The receptor was derived from a boy under three years old with a congenital heart defect. CDR3 coding DNA: TGTGCCTGGACTGAAGTGGGCTCCTCTGGAAACACCATATATTTT. Residues: CAWTEVGSSGNTIYF.